This T cell receptor beta chain is drawn from a study of long-term antiretroviral therapy in people with HIV. Overall study results and limits: Versus controls, repertoires in people with HIV had narrower CDR3 length ranges. Data on ART adherence, viral resistance or therapy changes were unavailable.

Treatment for every participant with HIV took place in the United States. About this clone itself: Its specificity is unknown.

Germline V gene sequence: CDR1 SGDLS, CDR2 YYNGEE. The junction had 14 bases not matched to a gene; V was cut back by 3 bases and J by 6 bases. This CDR3 spans 17 amino acids. They ran version v3.0 of the immunoSEQ assay at survey level. Using immunoSEQ multiplex PCR, the repertoire was profiled, and TCRdb retains in-frame clones only, with some absent. The data show about 13,000 clones, 60% to 80% seen once. The sequence derives from a woman between 18 and 29 years old with HIV. The V gene is TRBV9, the J gene TRBJ2-3; the match to TRBD2 covers 9 bases. This material consisted of unsorted PBMCs, taken 1.3 years after starting antiretroviral therapy. Here the CDR3 DNA reads TGTGCCAGCAGCGCCATACCCCGGGTAGCGGGGGCGGATACGCAGTATTTT. Protein sequence: CASSAIPRVAGADTQYF.